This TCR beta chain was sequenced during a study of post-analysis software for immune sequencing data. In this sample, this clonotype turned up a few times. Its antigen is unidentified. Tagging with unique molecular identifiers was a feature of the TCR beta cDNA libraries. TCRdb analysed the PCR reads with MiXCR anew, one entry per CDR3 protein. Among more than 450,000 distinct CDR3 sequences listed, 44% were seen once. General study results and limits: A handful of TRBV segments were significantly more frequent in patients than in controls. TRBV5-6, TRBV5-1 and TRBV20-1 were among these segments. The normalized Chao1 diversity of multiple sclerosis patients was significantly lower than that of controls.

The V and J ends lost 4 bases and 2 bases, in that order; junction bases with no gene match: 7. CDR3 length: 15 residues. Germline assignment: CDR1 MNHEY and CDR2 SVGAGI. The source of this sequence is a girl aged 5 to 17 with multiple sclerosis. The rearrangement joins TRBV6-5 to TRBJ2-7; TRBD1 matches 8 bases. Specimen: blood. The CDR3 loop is CASSLQGDKTYEQYF. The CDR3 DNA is TGTGCCAGCAGTTTACAGGGGGACAAAACCTACGAGCAGTACTTC.